The rows below give T cell receptor beta chains drawn from one sample of a study of blood T cell repertoires in COVID-19. Repertoires were generated with immunoSEQ multiplex PCR, while TCRdb's copy carries only in-frame clones and drops some. Counted here are hundreds of thousands of clones, 80% to 90% occurring once; the ten biggest clones make up around 1.5%. The sequencing input was peripheral blood. These receptors originate from an elderly man with acute or convalescent COVID-19. Both conserved end residues are part of each CDR3. Each record gives: CDR3 length, D gene, J gene, V gene, clone size, CDR3 DNA, CDR3 protein. The D gene is left open where the match is weak. Clone size is shown for a subset of rows, as once, few, many or a class of expanded clone.

length: 16
D: NA
J: TRBJ1-3
V: TRBV19
size: NA
DNA: TGTGCCAGTAGTTTGTACCGACAATACTCTGGAAACACCATATATTTT
CDR3: CASSLYRQYSGNTIYF

length: 13
D: NA
J: TRBJ2-2
V: TRBV14
size: NA
DNA: TGTGCCAGCAGCCAAGTCCGCGCCGGGGAGCTGTTTTTT
CDR3: CASSQVRAGELFF

length: 15
D: NA
J: TRBJ1-5
V: TRBV5-8
size: NA
DNA: TGTGCCAGCAGCTTTGATCAGGGGTACGATCAGCCCCAGCATTTT
CDR3: CASSFDQGYDQPQHF

length: 17
D: NA
J: TRBJ2-2
V: TRBV5-1
size: NA
DNA: TGCGCCAGCAGCTTGGGTGATCTAAGGGGGAACACCGGGGAGCTGTTTTTT
CDR3: CASSLGDLRGNTGELFF

length: 14
D: NA
J: TRBJ2-7
V: TRBV9
size: NA
DNA: TGTGCCAGCAGCGTAGTCCCGACAGAGTACGAGCAGTACTTC
CDR3: CASSVVPTEYEQYF

length: 15
D: TRBD2
J: TRBJ2-1
V: TRBV29-1
size: once
DNA: TGCAGCGGGAGAGGGCTAGCGGGGAACTACAATGAGCAGTTCTTC
CDR3: CSGRGLAGNYNEQFF

length: 14
D: TRBD1
J: TRBJ2-5
V: TRBV19
size: NA
DNA: TGTGCCAGTAGGGGGACAGGATACCAAGAGACCCAGTACTTC
CDR3: CASRGTGYQETQYF

length: 14
D: NA
J: TRBJ2-2
V: TRBV7-3
size: once
DNA: TGTGCCAGCAGCCGCCGACAGGAACCCGGGGAGCTGTTTTTT
CDR3: CASSRRQEPGELFF

length: 14
D: NA
J: TRBJ1-1
V: TRBV11-2
size: NA
DNA: TGTGCCAGCAGCTTCCCTGGGAGGAACACTGAAGCTTTCTTT
CDR3: CASSFPGRNTEAFF

length: 12
D: NA
J: TRBJ1-1
V: TRBV29-1
size: NA
DNA: TGCAGCGTTGAGGGGGGGGCTACTGAAGCTTTCTTT
CDR3: CSVEGGATEAFF

length: 16
D: TRBD2
J: TRBJ2-3
V: TRBV27
size: NA
DNA: TGTGCCAGCAGTCTGACTAGCGGGGGAGGCACAGATACGCAGTATTTT
CDR3: CASSLTSGGGTDTQYF

length: 17
D: TRBD2
J: TRBJ2-7
V: TRBV18
size: NA
DNA: TGTGCCAGCTCACCACCAGTCGCACTAGCGGGAGTTGCCGAGCAGTACTTC
CDR3: CASSPPVALAGVAEQYF

length: 16
D: TRBD1
J: TRBJ2-1
V: TRBV5-4
size: NA
DNA: TGTGCCAGCAGTCAATTTGCCGGGACAGGTTGGAATGAGCAGTTCTTC
CDR3: CASSQFAGTGWNEQFF

length: 17
D: TRBD2
J: TRBJ2-3
V: TRBV4-2
size: NA
DNA: TGTGCCAGCAGCCAAGAGGTCGCGGGAGGGGGCACAGATACGCAGTATTTT
CDR3: CASSQEVAGGGTDTQYF

length: 14
D: NA
J: TRBJ2-1
V: TRBV19
size: NA
DNA: TGTGCCAGTAGTATAGCGGGAGTGAACAATGAGCAGTTCTTC
CDR3: CASSIAGVNNEQFF

length: 16
D: TRBD1
J: TRBJ1-4
V: TRBV6-2/TRBV6-3
size: NA
DNA: TGTGCCAGCAGTACCGGACAGGTTGCAACTAATGAAAAACTGTTTTTT
CDR3: CASSTGQVATNEKLFF

length: 12
D: TRBD2
J: TRBJ2-7
V: TRBV19
size: NA
DNA: TGTGCCAGTAGTACTAGCGGCTACGAGCAGTACTTC
CDR3: CASSTSGYEQYF

length: 12
D: NA
J: TRBJ2-3
V: TRBV3-1/TRBV3-2
size: once
DNA: TGTGCCAGCAGCCTTAGCATAGATACGCAGTATTTT
CDR3: CASSLSIDTQYF

length: 15
D: NA
J: TRBJ1-5
V: TRBV7-2
size: NA
DNA: TGTGCCAGCAGTCGAACCGGGACAAGTAATCAGCCCCAGCATTTT
CDR3: CASSRTGTSNQPQHF

length: 15
D: TRBD1
J: TRBJ1-2
V: TRBV27
size: once
DNA: TGTGCCAGCAGTTTATCGGCAGGGGGCGCGATGGGCTACACCTTC
CDR3: CASSLSAGGAMGYTF

length: 13
D: NA
J: TRBJ1-6
V: TRBV7-2
size: NA
DNA: TGTGCCAGCAGCGTCCGGGAGACCTCACCCCTCCACTTT
CDR3: CASSVRETSPLHF

length: 15
D: NA
J: TRBJ1-5
V: TRBV19
size: NA
DNA: TGTGCCAGTAGTATAGGGTTAGGGGCGGGGGAGCCCCAGCATTTT
CDR3: CASSIGLGAGEPQHF

length: 12
D: NA
J: TRBJ1-2
V: TRBV6-2/TRBV6-3
size: NA
DNA: TGTGCCAGCAGCGGACATACCTATGGCTACACCTTC
CDR3: CASSGHTYGYTF

length: 14
D: NA
J: TRBJ1-5
V: TRBV7-9
size: once
DNA: TGTGCCAGCAGCTTGGGCAGGGGCAATCAGCCCCAGCATTTT
CDR3: CASSLGRGNQPQHF

length: 13
D: TRBD2
J: TRBJ2-1
V: TRBV12-3/TRBV12-4
size: NA
DNA: TGTGCCAGCACTTCGGGACTAGCGGGGGAAGGGTTCTTC
CDR3: CASTSGLAGEGFF

length: 15
D: TRBD1
J: TRBJ2-1
V: TRBV27
size: NA
DNA: TGTGCCAGCAGTCTCAGACAGGGTTTCCCAATTGAGCAGTTCTTC
CDR3: CASSLRQGFPIEQFF

length: 14
D: NA
J: TRBJ1-1
V: TRBV7-8
size: NA
DNA: TGTGCCAGCAGCTTCAGGGATATGACCACTGAAGCTTTCTTT
CDR3: CASSFRDMTTEAFF

length: 13
D: NA
J: TRBJ2-7
V: TRBV28
size: NA
DNA: TGTGCCAGCACTACCTCCGACACCTACGAGCAGTACTTC
CDR3: CASTTSDTYEQYF

length: 13
D: TRBD1
J: TRBJ1-1
V: TRBV6-1
size: NA
DNA: TGTGCCAGCACCTTGACAGGGGTAACTGAAGCTTTCTTT
CDR3: CASTLTGVTEAFF

length: 14
D: NA
J: TRBJ1-2
V: TRBV6-5
size: NA
DNA: TGTGCCAGCAGCCCCCTCCGGGCTAACTATGGCTACACCTTC
CDR3: CASSPLRANYGYTF

length: 14
D: NA
J: TRBJ2-2
V: TRBV29-1
size: NA
DNA: TGCAGCGTTGAGAGGGAGATTAACACCGGGGAGCTGTTTTTT
CDR3: CSVEREINTGELFF

length: 14
D: NA
J: TRBJ1-3
V: TRBV2
size: NA
DNA: TGTGCCAGCATTAGACAATACTCTGGAAACACCATATATTTT
CDR3: CASIRQYSGNTIYF

length: 13
D: NA
J: TRBJ2-5
V: TRBV18
size: NA
DNA: TGTGCCAGCTCACCACTCGGAGCAGAGACCCAGTACTTC
CDR3: CASSPLGAETQYF

length: 17
D: TRBD1
J: TRBJ1-2
V: TRBV5-4
size: NA
DNA: TGTGCCAGCAGCGAGGGACAGGGATCTCTTCTTGGCTATGGCTACACCTTC
CDR3: CASSEGQGSLLGYGYTF

length: 15
D: NA
J: TRBJ2-4
V: TRBV9
size: NA
DNA: TGTGCCAGCAGCGTAGGGGAGATTTCCAAAAACATTCAGTACTTC
CDR3: CASSVGEISKNIQYF

length: 14
D: NA
J: TRBJ1-6
V: TRBV7-9
size: NA
DNA: TGTGCCAGCAGCTTATCGACGGGAAATTCACCCCTCCACTTT
CDR3: CASSLSTGNSPLHF

length: 14
D: NA
J: TRBJ1-2
V: TRBV6-5
size: NA
DNA: TGTGCCAGCAGTTACTCGCAGGGAATTGATGGCTACACCTTC
CDR3: CASSYSQGIDGYTF

length: 17
D: TRBD1
J: TRBJ2-6
V: TRBV9
size: NA
DNA: TGTGCCAGCAGTGGACAGGGAGTCTCCTCTGGGGCCAACGTCCTGACTTTC
CDR3: CASSGQGVSSGANVLTF

length: 14
D: TRBD1
J: TRBJ2-5
V: TRBV15
size: once
DNA: TGTGCCACCAGCACTCGGACAGGGTACGAGACCCAGTACTTC
CDR3: CATSTRTGYETQYF

length: 14
D: TRBD1
J: TRBJ1-5
V: TRBV28
size: NA
DNA: TGTGCCAGCAGTTCAGGGGGATCTGGCCAGCCCCAGCATTTT
CDR3: CASSSGGSGQPQHF

length: 15
D: TRBD2
J: TRBJ2-1
V: TRBV11-3
size: NA
DNA: TGTGCCAGCAGCTCCTCTAGCGGGGGGGCTTATGAGCAGTTCTTC
CDR3: CASSSSSGGAYEQFF

length: 13
D: NA
J: TRBJ2-7
V: TRBV5-8
size: NA
DNA: TGTGCCAGCAGCAAGGGAGTTGCCTACGAGCAGTACTTC
CDR3: CASSKGVAYEQYF

length: 14
D: TRBD1
J: TRBJ1-4
V: TRBV7-2
size: once
DNA: TGTGCCAGCAGCCAGGGGGCGCGGAATGAAAAACTGTTTTTT
CDR3: CASSQGARNEKLFF

length: 14
D: TRBD1
J: TRBJ1-5
V: TRBV27
size: NA
DNA: TGTGCCAGCAGTTTAAGGCAGGGGGCTGGGCCCCAGCATTTT
CDR3: CASSLRQGAGPQHF

length: 15
D: NA
J: TRBJ2-3
V: TRBV2
size: NA
DNA: TGTGCCAGCAGCGTTGGACGGGAGAGCACAGATACGCAGTATTTT
CDR3: CASSVGRESTDTQYF

length: 12
D: TRBD1
J: TRBJ2-1
V: TRBV7-2
size: few
DNA: TGTGCCAGCAGCCCTAGCCGGGACAGGAAGTTCTTC
CDR3: CASSPSRDRKFF

length: 16
D: TRBD1
J: TRBJ2-7
V: TRBV7-6
size: NA
DNA: TGTGCCAGCAGCAGGATGGGACAGGTCGGATTGAACGAGCAGTACTTC
CDR3: CASSRMGQVGLNEQYF

length: 16
D: NA
J: TRBJ2-4
V: TRBV7-2
size: NA
DNA: TGTGCCAGCAGCTTAGGGAAGCTGGGGGCAGGGAACATTCAGTACTTC
CDR3: CASSLGKLGAGNIQYF

length: 14
D: TRBD1
J: TRBJ2-5
V: TRBV7-2
size: NA
DNA: TGTGCCAGCAGCTTAGAAGGGGGCGTGGAGACCCAGTACTTC
CDR3: CASSLEGGVETQYF

length: 14
D: NA
J: TRBJ1-5
V: TRBV9
size: NA
DNA: TGTGCCAGCAGCGGAGGAGCCGATTATCAGCCCCAGCATTTT
CDR3: CASSGGADYQPQHF

length: 15
D: NA
J: TRBJ1-1
V: TRBV6-2/TRBV6-3
size: NA
DNA: TGTGCCAGCAGTAAACCATCAAGGGGAAACACTGAAGCTTTCTTT
CDR3: CASSKPSRGNTEAFF